A selection of T cell receptor beta chains follows, all from one sample in a study of blood T cell repertoires in COVID-19. Clones were read by immunoSEQ multiplex PCR, and TCRdb kept only the in-frame ones, dropping some. The repertoire holds 400,000 or so clones, around 90% seen once, with roughly 2% in the top ten. Material: PBMCs or T cells enriched from blood (not recorded which). All receptors derive from a woman aged 40 to 50 with acute COVID-19. Both conserved end residues are part of each CDR3. D genes are given only for firm matches. Some rows mark clone size as missing; the rest say once, few, many or name a class of expanded clone.

j_gene,v_gene,d_gene,abundance,CDR3aa,CDR3nt
TRBJ2-7,TRBV3-1/TRBV3-2,TRBD2,-,CASSAERLAVYEQYF,TGTGCCAGCAGCGCAGAGAGACTAGCGGTCTACGAGCAGTACTTC
TRBJ2-1,TRBV10-3,TRBD2,once,CAISETLLITSGGYNEQFF,TGTGCCATCAGTGAGACCCTACTTATTACTAGCGGGGGATACAATGAGCAGTTCTTC
TRBJ1-3,TRBV7-9,TRBD1,-,CASSLMGTGAGNTIYF,TGTGCCAGCAGCTTAATGGGGACAGGGGCTGGAAACACCATATATTTT
TRBJ1-3,TRBV6-5,TRBD1,-,CASRWQGARNTIYF,TGTGCCAGCAGGTGGCAGGGGGCTAGAAACACCATATATTTT
TRBJ1-1,TRBV18,-,-,CASSLSRDTEAFF,TGTGCCAGCTCACTTTCCAGGGACACTGAAGCTTTCTTT
TRBJ1-2,TRBV7-2,-,-,CATRGRVSYGYTF,TGTGCCACCAGAGGGCGGGTATCCTATGGCTACACCTTC
TRBJ2-1,TRBV9,TRBD2,-,CASSVVGSGVTNEQFF,TGTGCCAGCAGCGTAGTGGGTAGCGGGGTTACCAATGAGCAGTTCTTC
TRBJ2-2,TRBV27,TRBD1,-,CASGDRGNTGELFF,TGTGCCAGCGGGGACAGGGGGAACACCGGGGAGCTGTTTTTT
TRBJ1-1,TRBV7-8,-,-,CASSLKREKNTEAFF,TGTGCCAGCAGCTTAAAGAGGGAAAAGAACACTGAAGCTTTCTTT
TRBJ2-2,TRBV6-5,-,once,CASSSGQGGTGELFF,TGTGCCAGCAGTAGCGGACAGGGAGGGACCGGGGAGCTGTTTTTT
TRBJ1-5,TRBV21-1,-,-,CASSKGRAARERNQPQHF,TGTGCCAGCAGCAAAGGCCGGGCCGCCCGGGAACGCAATCAGCCCCAGCATTTT
TRBJ1-6,TRBV7-9,TRBD1,-,CASSLGTGTYNSPLHF,TGTGCCAGCAGCTTAGGGACAGGGACCTATAATTCACCCCTCCACTTT
TRBJ1-3,TRBV9,-,-,CASSVLGGAGNTIYF,TGTGCCAGCAGCGTACTCGGAGGAGCTGGAAACACCATATATTTT
TRBJ2-1,TRBV11-3,TRBD2,-,CASSLGLAGDLSYNEQFF,TGTGCCAGCAGCTTGGGACTAGCGGGGGATCTCTCCTACAATGAGCAGTTCTTC
TRBJ2-3,TRBV11-3,TRBD2,-,CASSLGLAGGPVFTDTQYF,TGTGCCAGCAGCTTAGGACTAGCGGGGGGCCCTGTATTCACAGATACGCAGTATTTT
TRBJ2-1,TRBV11-2,TRBD2,-,CASSLAGGNSYNEQFF,TGTGCCAGCAGCTTAGCGGGGGGGAACTCCTACAATGAGCAGTTCTTC
TRBJ1-2,TRBV29-1,TRBD1,-,CSVVETGVDYGYTF,TGCAGCGTTGTAGAGACAGGGGTAGACTATGGCTACACCTTC
TRBJ2-7,TRBV18,-,-,CASSPGPGSTYEQYF,TGTGCCAGCTCACCAGGTCCGGGGTCGACCTACGAGCAGTACTTC
TRBJ2-7,TRBV7-9,-,once,CASSLVSGSYEQYF,TGTGCCAGCAGCTTAGTTTCGGGTTCCTACGAGCAGTACTTC
TRBJ2-1,TRBV11-2,TRBD2,-,CASSSRGGQDNEQFF,TGTGCCAGCAGCTCGCGGGGGGGCCAGGATAATGAGCAGTTCTTC
TRBJ2-2,TRBV7-2,-,-,CASSLTRQPQGGELFF,TGTGCCAGCAGCTTAACGCGACAGCCCCAGGGCGGGGAGCTGTTTTTT
TRBJ1-5,TRBV19,-,-,CASSTQGNQPQHF,TGTGCCAGTAGCACACAGGGAAATCAGCCCCAGCATTTT
TRBJ1-3,TRBV29-1,TRBD1,once,CSVRKRDRANSGNTIYF,TGCAGCGTTCGGAAAAGGGACAGGGCAAACTCTGGAAACACCATATATTTT
TRBJ1-4,TRBV6-5,TRBD1,-,CASSIKGAANEKLFF,TGTGCCAGCAGCATAAAGGGGGCCGCTAATGAAAAACTGTTTTTT
TRBJ1-2,TRBV29-1,TRBD1,-,CSVAGTGEGYTF,TGCAGCGTAGCCGGGACAGGGGAGGGCTACACCTTC
TRBJ2-2,TRBV4-1,TRBD1,-,CASSHGRGQGDGELFF,TGCGCCAGCAGCCATGGCCGGGGACAGGGTGACGGGGAGCTGTTTTTT
TRBJ1-3,TRBV15,TRBD1,-,CATSRDKGAGNTIYF,TGTGCCACCAGCAGAGATAAGGGGGCAGGAAACACCATATATTTT
TRBJ2-5,TRBV21-1,-,once,CASTLHRGQETQYF,TGTGCCAGCACCCTACACAGGGGGCAAGAGACCCAGTACTTC
TRBJ2-1,TRBV9,TRBD2,-,CASSSGAGAVSYNEQFF,TGTGCCAGCAGCTCCGGAGCGGGGGCCGTCTCCTACAATGAGCAGTTCTTC
TRBJ2-1,TRBV9,TRBD1,-,CASQQGAISGEQFF,TGTGCCAGCCAACAGGGGGCAATATCGGGTGAGCAGTTCTTC
TRBJ1-2,TRBV25-1,-,-,CASSADWIGGYTF,TGTGCCAGCAGCGCAGACTGGATTGGTGGCTACACCTTC
TRBJ2-7,TRBV15,TRBD1,-,CATSQGAGSSYEQYF,TGTGCCACCAGCCAGGGGGCGGGTAGCTCCTACGAGCAGTACTTC
TRBJ1-4,TRBV7-8,TRBD1,-,CASSGDRSIEKLFF,TGTGCCAGCAGTGGGGACAGGTCGATTGAAAAACTGTTTTTT
TRBJ1-4,TRBV4-1,TRBD1,once,CASSQGTGVTNEKLFF,TGCGCCAGCAGCCAGGGGACAGGGGTAACTAATGAAAAACTGTTTTTT
TRBJ1-1,TRBV20-1,-,-,CSASRGYLRNTEAFF,TGCAGTGCTAGTCGGGGATATTTAAGGAACACTGAAGCTTTCTTT
TRBJ1-3,TRBV5-6,-,-,CASSLIRENTIYF,TGTGCCAGCAGCTTGATAAGGGAGAACACCATATATTTT
TRBJ2-3,TRBV11-3,-,-,CASRGTSTDTQYF,TGTGCCAGCCGGGGGACTAGCACAGATACGCAGTATTTT
TRBJ2-5,TRBV5-1,TRBD1,-,CASSLTDRGNEETQYF,TGCGCCAGCAGCTTGACTGACAGGGGGAATGAAGAGACCCAGTACTTC
TRBJ2-3,TRBV10-3,-,-,CAIRPLGGASTDTQYF,TGTGCCATCAGGCCTTTGGGGGGGGCCAGCACAGATACGCAGTATTTT
TRBJ1-1,TRBV27,-,-,CASIQGIEAFF,TGTGCCAGCATCCAGGGAATTGAAGCTTTCTTT
TRBJ1-1,TRBV19,-,-,CASSIMGGTEAFF,TGTGCCAGTAGTATAATGGGGGGCACTGAAGCTTTCTTT
TRBJ2-3,TRBV5-4,-,-,CASSWGVDSSTDTQYF,TGTGCCAGCAGTTGGGGGGTCGACAGTAGCACAGATACGCAGTATTTT
TRBJ2-3,TRBV7-9,-,-,CASSVGEYTDTQYF,TGTGCCAGCAGCGTAGGGGAGTACACAGATACGCAGTATTTT
TRBJ2-5,TRBV5-5,TRBD2,-,CASSLALLTSGQETQYF,TGTGCCAGCAGCTTGGCGCTGCTTACTAGCGGCCAAGAGACCCAGTACTTC
TRBJ2-2,TRBV30,-,-,CAWSAPVGELFF,TGTGCCTGGAGTGCCCCAGTCGGGGAGCTGTTTTTT